This entry describes one TCR beta chain. Profiling relied on immunoSEQ multiplex PCR, and the TCRdb table lists in-frame clones only, not all of them. In the table there are tens of thousands of clones, roughly 96% of which are singletons. The CDR3 spans 16 residues. Germline V gene data show CDR1 as MDHEN and CDR2 as SYDVKM. J gave up 0 bases and V 2 bases, and 2 bases lay outside the gene matches. The entry originates in a study of shared T cell receptors in the human thymus. V usage is TRBV28 and J usage is TRBJ2-2; 8 bases fit TRBD1. This sequence originates from a human donor. Sequenced material: thymocytes. Written as DNA, the CDR3 is TGTGCCAGCAGTTTACAGGGGGCCCCGAACACCGGGGAGCTGTTTTTT. Protein product: CASSLQGAPNTGELFF.